These T cell receptor beta chains were read from a single sample in a study of post-analysis software for immune sequencing data. TCRdb re-derived calls from the PCR reads in MiXCR, one entry per CDR3 protein. The sample yields roughly 570,000 distinct CDR3 sequences, under 40% seen once. The source material was blood. The receptors originated from a girl under 18 with multiple sclerosis. CDR3s include the opening cysteine and the closing phenylalanine or tryptophan. D genes are given only for firm matches. The size of a clone is reported for some rows only, either as once, few or many, or as a class for expanded clones.

abundance	v_gene	d_gene	j_gene	CDR3aa	CDR3nt
NA	TRBV11-3	TRBD2	TRBJ2-5	CASAPGLAGQGTQYF	TGTGCCAGCGCCCCGGGACTAGCGGGGCAGGGGACCCAGTACTTC
NA	TRBV5-1	NA	TRBJ2-5	CASSLGGSLETQYF	TGCGCCAGCAGCTTGGGGGGGTCGCTAGAGACCCAGTACTTC
few	TRBV20-1	TRBD2	TRBJ2-3	CSARDPGGGTDTQYF	TGCAGTGCTAGAGACCCGGGGGGGGGCACAGATACGCAGTATTTT
many	TRBV10-3	TRBD1	TRBJ2-1	CAISFPGTGGNEQFF	TGTGCCATCAGTTTCCCCGGGACAGGGGGCAATGAGCAGTTCTTC
few	TRBV3-1	TRBD2	TRBJ2-3	CASSPLPAGGSTDTQYF	TGTGCCAGCAGCCCCCTCCCAGCGGGGGGTAGCACAGATACGCAGTATTTT
few	TRBV7-9	NA	TRBJ2-7	CASSLEDWGYEQYF	TGTGCCAGCAGCTTAGAGGACTGGGGTTACGAGCAGTACTTC
few	TRBV12-3/TRBV12-4	NA	TRBJ2-3	CASLTTGADTQYF	TGTGCCAGTCTCACTACGGGTGCAGATACGCAGTATTTT
NA	TRBV20-1	TRBD2	TRBJ2-7	CSAREAGLLYEQYF	TGCAGTGCTAGAGAAGCGGGGCTCCTCTACGAGCAGTACTTC
NA	TRBV9	TRBD2	TRBJ2-1	CASSATSGGADEQFF	TGTGCCAGCAGCGCGACTAGCGGGGGGGCTGATGAGCAGTTCTTC
few	TRBV10-3	NA	TRBJ2-3	CAISDDRDTQYF	TGTGCCATCAGTGACGACAGGGATACGCAGTATTTT
few	TRBV20-1	NA	TRBJ1-2	CSADRQDSIDGYTF	TGCAGTGCGGACCGACAGGATTCGATCGATGGCTACACCTTC
NA	TRBV4-1	NA	TRBJ2-7	CASSQESYEQYF	TGCGCCAGCAGCCAGGAGTCCTACGAGCAGTACTTC
NA	TRBV7-9	TRBD1	TRBJ1-1	CASSLVGQGAEAFF	TGTGCCAGCAGCTTAGTAGGGCAGGGGGCAGAAGCTTTCTTT
NA	TRBV5-1	NA	TRBJ2-7	CASSPDSLYEQYF	TGCGCCAGCAGCCCTGACAGCCTTTACGAGCAGTACTTC
many	TRBV6-6	TRBD1	TRBJ2-7	CASSYFPTGVYQQYF	TGTGCCAGCAGTTACTTCCCGACAGGGGTGTATCAGCAGTACTTC
few	TRBV29-1	NA	TRBJ1-2	CSVEASSYGYTF	TGCAGCGTGGAAGCGTCGAGCTATGGCTACACCTTC
few	TRBV2	NA	TRBJ2-2	CAIPLPTGELFF	TGTGCCATACCCCTCCCCACCGGGGAGCTGTTTTTT
NA	TRBV20-1	NA	TRBJ2-1	CSAVTSGWQETQFF	TGCAGTGCTGTAACCTCAGGTTGGCAAGAGACCCAGTTCTTC
NA	TRBV5-1	NA	TRBJ1-2	CASSSAQAGLYGYTF	TGCGCCAGCAGCTCCGCCCAGGCAGGGCTCTATGGCTACACCTTC
NA	TRBV6-5	NA	TRBJ2-7	CASKRDGGQGEQYF	TGTGCCAGCAAACGAGACGGGGGGCAAGGCGAGCAGTACTTC
NA	TRBV2	NA	TRBJ1-4	CASRLDMLVNEKLFF	TGTGCCAGCAGGCTAGACATGCTCGTGAATGAAAAACTGTTTTTT
NA	TRBV6-2/TRBV6-3	NA	TRBJ2-4	CANSPRAQGDIQYF	TGTGCTAACAGTCCCCGGGCCCAAGGGGACATTCAGTACTTC
many	TRBV4-1	TRBD1	TRBJ2-1	CASSQDRDSSYNEQFF	TGCGCCAGCAGCCAAGATAGGGACAGCTCCTACAATGAGCAGTTCTTC
NA	TRBV7-2	NA	TRBJ2-1	CASSLDAGGGGTQEQFF	TGTGCCAGCAGCTTAGACGCTGGAGGCGGGGGCACACAGGAGCAGTTCTTC
NA	TRBV28	TRBD1	TRBJ2-1	CASSSIDRGYNEQFF	TGTGCCAGCAGTTCAATCGACAGGGGTTACAATGAGCAGTTCTTC
NA	TRBV6-6	TRBD1	TRBJ2-5	CASSYVGTGKPKETQYF	TGTGCCAGCAGTTACGTTGGGACAGGCAAGCCTAAAGAGACCCAGTACTTC
NA	TRBV20-1	NA	TRBJ1-6	CSAPMAMSSSPLHF	TGCAGTGCCCCAATGGCCATGTCGTCTTCACCCCTCCACTTT
NA	TRBV4-1	NA	TRBJ1-1	CASSQEGRVGTEAFF	TGCGCCAGCAGCCAAGAGGGCAGGGTGGGCACTGAAGCTTTCTTT
few	TRBV20-1	NA	TRBJ2-1	CSARQGISYNEQFF	TGCAGTGCTAGACAGGGGATCTCCTACAATGAGCAGTTCTTC
few	TRBV15	TRBD1	TRBJ2-2	CATSRDWTGGSGELFF	TGTGCCACCAGCCGAGATTGGACAGGGGGGTCCGGGGAGCTGTTTTTT
few	TRBV20-1	NA	TRBJ1-4	CSARDDEKLFF	TGCAGTGCTAGAGATGATGAAAAACTGTTTTTT
NA	TRBV14	NA	TRBJ1-1	CASSLLGVDTEAFF	TGTGCCAGCAGCCTACTAGGCGTAGATACTGAAGCTTTCTTT
few	TRBV6-2/TRBV6-3	NA	TRBJ1-2	CASSYWIYGYTF	TGTGCCAGCAGTTACTGGATTTATGGCTACACCTTC
NA	TRBV5-1	NA	TRBJ2-3	CACSLVLADTQYF	TGCGCCTGCAGCTTGGTTTTAGCAGATACGCAGTATTTT
few	TRBV20-1	TRBD2	TRBJ2-7	CSARDDLAGGAYEQYF	TGCAGTGCTAGAGATGATTTAGCGGGGGGGGCCTACGAGCAGTACTTC
few	TRBV4-1	NA	TRBJ1-1	CASSQAGETEAFF	TGCGCCAGCAGCCAGGCAGGGGAGACTGAAGCTTTCTTT
NA	TRBV12-3/TRBV12-4	NA	TRBJ2-1	CASSPSAVGQFF	TGTGCCAGCAGTCCCAGTGCGGTGGGGCAGTTCTTC
NA	TRBV5-6	NA	TRBJ2-7	CASSLLYRRFSSYEQYF	TGTGCCAGCAGCTTGCTTTACCGCAGGTTTAGCTCCTACGAGCAGTACTTC
few	TRBV5-4	NA	TRBJ1-2	CASSLGPGDGYGYTF	TGTGCCAGCAGCTTGGGGCCAGGGGATGGCTATGGCTACACCTTC
medium-sized	TRBV29-1	TRBD1	TRBJ1-2	CSGSDRAYGYTF	TGCAGCGGCTCGGACAGGGCCTATGGCTACACCTTC
NA	TRBV12-3/TRBV12-4	TRBD1	TRBJ2-1	CASSSGTGHQFF	TGTGCCAGCAGTTCGGGGACAGGACACCAGTTCTTC
many	TRBV3-1	NA	TRBJ2-3	CASSPGRTDTQYF	TGTGCCAGCAGCCCGGGACGCACAGATACGCAGTATTTT
few	TRBV3-1	TRBD2	TRBJ2-3	CASSPGTSGGIGTQYF	TGTGCCAGCAGCCCAGGGACTAGCGGGGGGATAGGTACGCAGTATTTT
NA	TRBV20-1	NA	TRBJ1-5	CSASPWTVSNQPQHF	TGCAGTGCTAGCCCATGGACGGTTAGCAATCAGCCCCAGCATTTT
NA	TRBV5-1	TRBD2	TRBJ2-5	CASSSALRLAGLGLGDNEQYF	TGCGCCAGCAGCTCAGCACTAAGACTAGCGGGGTTGGGATTGGGGGACAATGAGCAGTACTTC
NA	TRBV20-1	TRBD1	TRBJ2-7	CSAKTGATYEQYF	TGCAGTGCTAAGACAGGGGCGACCTACGAGCAGTACTTC
few	TRBV20-1	TRBD2	TRBJ2-5	CSALSERGASFETQYF	TGCAGTGCTCTCAGCGAGCGGGGGGCCTCCTTCGAGACCCAGTACTTC
NA	TRBV6-5	NA	TRBJ1-6	CASSWGLRQGISPLHF	TGTGCCAGCAGTTGGGGCTTGAGGCAGGGGATTTCACCCCTCCACTTT
NA	TRBV4-1	TRBD1	TRBJ1-2	CASSQDGDSDYGYTF	TGCGCCAGCAGCCAAGATGGGGACAGTGACTATGGCTACACCTTC
few	TRBV7-9	NA	TRBJ1-2	CASSAGDGGYTF	TGTGCCAGCAGCGCCGGGGACGGTGGCTACACCTTC
NA	TRBV3-1	TRBD2	TRBJ2-1	CASSQRVSGGVLFF	TGTGCCAGCAGCCAACGGGTTTCGGGAGGTGTGTTGTTCTTC
NA	TRBV20-1	TRBD1	TRBJ1-2	CSAGQGRGGYGYTF	TGCAGTGCGGGACAGGGGAGGGGAGGCTATGGCTACACCTTC
few	TRBV6-6	TRBD2	TRBJ2-7	CASSNRGLSYEQYF	TGTGCCAGCAGCAACCGGGGACTAAGCTACGAGCAGTACTTC
NA	TRBV5-1	TRBD2	TRBJ2-7	CASSLAASGGFSYEQYF	TGCGCCAGCAGCTTGGCCGCTAGCGGGGGATTCTCCTACGAGCAGTACTTC
NA	TRBV14	NA	TRBJ2-7	CASSPGPHNEQYF	TGTGCCAGCAGCCCCGGACCACACAACGAGCAGTACTTC
many	TRBV6-6	NA	TRBJ2-5	CASSHGETQYF	TGTGCCAGCAGCCACGGGGAGACCCAGTACTTC
many	TRBV18	TRBD1	TRBJ2-1	CASSPGTDYNEQFF	TGTGCCAGCTCACCAGGGACAGATTACAATGAGCAGTTCTTC
few	TRBV6-1	TRBD1	TRBJ2-7	CASSAWDSPYEQYF	TGTGCCAGCAGTGCCTGGGACAGCCCCTACGAGCAGTACTTC
NA	TRBV5-1	TRBD2	TRBJ2-3	CASRGSGGLADTQYF	TGCGCCAGCAGAGGTAGCGGGGGGCTGGCAGATACGCAGTATTTT
NA	TRBV12-3/TRBV12-4	NA	TRBJ1-2	CASTGGAYGYTF	TGTGCCAGCACCGGGGGGGCCTATGGCTACACCTTC